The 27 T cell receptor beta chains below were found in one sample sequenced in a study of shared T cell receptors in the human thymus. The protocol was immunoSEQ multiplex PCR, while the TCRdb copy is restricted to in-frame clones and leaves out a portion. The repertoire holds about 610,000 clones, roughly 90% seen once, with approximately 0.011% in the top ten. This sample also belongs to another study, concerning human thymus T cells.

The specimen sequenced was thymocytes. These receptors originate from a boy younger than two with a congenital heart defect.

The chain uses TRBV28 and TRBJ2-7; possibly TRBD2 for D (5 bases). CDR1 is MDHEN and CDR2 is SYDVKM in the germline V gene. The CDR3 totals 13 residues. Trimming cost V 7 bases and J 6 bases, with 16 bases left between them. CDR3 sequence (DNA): TGTGCCAGCACCAAACACCGGACTGTCGAGCAGTACTTC. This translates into CASTKHRTVEQYF.

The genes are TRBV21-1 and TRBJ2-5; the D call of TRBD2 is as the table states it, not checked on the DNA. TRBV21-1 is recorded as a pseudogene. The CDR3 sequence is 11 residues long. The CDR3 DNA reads TGTGCCAGCAGGCGGGGGGGAGACCAGTACTTC. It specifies CASRRGGDQYF.

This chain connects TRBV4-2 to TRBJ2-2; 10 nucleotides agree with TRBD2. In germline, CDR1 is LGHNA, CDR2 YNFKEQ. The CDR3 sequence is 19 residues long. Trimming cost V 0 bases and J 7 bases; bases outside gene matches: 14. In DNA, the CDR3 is TGTGCCAGCAGCCAAGACAGTGGGATTAGCGGGAGGATTGGCGGGGAGCTGTTTTTT. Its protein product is CASSQDSGISGRIGGELFF.

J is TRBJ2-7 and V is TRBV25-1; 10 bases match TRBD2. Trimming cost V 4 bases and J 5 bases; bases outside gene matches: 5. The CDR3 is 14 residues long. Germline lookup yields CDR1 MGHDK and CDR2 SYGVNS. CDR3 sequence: CASSGASGSHEQYF. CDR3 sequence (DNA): TGTGCCAGCAGTGGTGCTAGCGGGAGCCACGAGCAGTACTTC.

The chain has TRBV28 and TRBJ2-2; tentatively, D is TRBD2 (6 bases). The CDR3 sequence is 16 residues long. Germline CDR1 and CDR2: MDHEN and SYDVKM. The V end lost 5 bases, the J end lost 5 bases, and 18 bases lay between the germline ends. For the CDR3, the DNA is TGTGCCAGCAGTCTACCGGGGGATATGGGAACCGGGGAGCTGTTTTTT. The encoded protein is CASSLPGDMGTGELFF.

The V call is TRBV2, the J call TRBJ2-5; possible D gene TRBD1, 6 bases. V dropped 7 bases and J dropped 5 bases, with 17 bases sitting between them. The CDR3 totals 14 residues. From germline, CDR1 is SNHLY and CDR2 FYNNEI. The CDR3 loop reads CASIPRQVRETQYF. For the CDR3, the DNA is TGTGCCAGCATCCCGAGACAGGTTAGGGAGACCCAGTACTTC. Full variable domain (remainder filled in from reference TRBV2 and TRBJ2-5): EPEVTQTPSHQVTQMGQEVILRCVPISNHLYFYWYRQILGQKVEFLVSFYNNEISEKSEIFDDQFSVERPDGSNFTLKIRSTKLEDSAMYFCASIPRQVRETQYFGPGTRLLVL.

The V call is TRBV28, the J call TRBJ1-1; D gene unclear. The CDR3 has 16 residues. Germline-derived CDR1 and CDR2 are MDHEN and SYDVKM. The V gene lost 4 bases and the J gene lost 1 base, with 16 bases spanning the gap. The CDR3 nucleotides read TGTGCCAGCAGTTCATCGCGGGCCCCCAAGAACACTGAAGCTTTCTTT. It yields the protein CASSSSRAPKNTEAFF.

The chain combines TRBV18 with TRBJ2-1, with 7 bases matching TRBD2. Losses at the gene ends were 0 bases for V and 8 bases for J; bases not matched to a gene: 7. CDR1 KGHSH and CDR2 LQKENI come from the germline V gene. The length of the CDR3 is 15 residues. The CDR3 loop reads CASSPPTSAPYEQFF. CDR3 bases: TGTGCCAGCTCACCACCAACTAGCGCTCCCTATGAGCAGTTCTTC.

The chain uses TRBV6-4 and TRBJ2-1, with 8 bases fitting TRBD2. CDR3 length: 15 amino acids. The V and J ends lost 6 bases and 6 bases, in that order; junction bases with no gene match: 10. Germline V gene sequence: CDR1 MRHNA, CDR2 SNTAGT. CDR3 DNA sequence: TGTGCCAGCAGAGTGAGCGGGAGCTCTCGCAATGAGCAGTTCTTC. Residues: CASRVSGSSRNEQFF.

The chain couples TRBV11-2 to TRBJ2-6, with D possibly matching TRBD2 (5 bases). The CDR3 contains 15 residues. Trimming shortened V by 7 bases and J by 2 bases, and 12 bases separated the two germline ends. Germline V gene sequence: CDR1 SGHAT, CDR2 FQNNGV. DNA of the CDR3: TGTGCCAGCACCGTGAGGGTTACTGGGGCCAACGTCCTGACTTTC. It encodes CASTVRVTGANVLTF.

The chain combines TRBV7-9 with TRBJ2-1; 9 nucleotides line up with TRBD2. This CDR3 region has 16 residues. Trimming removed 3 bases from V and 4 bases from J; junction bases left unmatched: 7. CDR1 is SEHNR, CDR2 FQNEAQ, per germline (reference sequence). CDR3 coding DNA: TGTGCCAGCAGCTTCTGGGGACTAGCCCAGTACAATGAGCAGTTCTTC. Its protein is CASSFWGLAQYNEQFF.

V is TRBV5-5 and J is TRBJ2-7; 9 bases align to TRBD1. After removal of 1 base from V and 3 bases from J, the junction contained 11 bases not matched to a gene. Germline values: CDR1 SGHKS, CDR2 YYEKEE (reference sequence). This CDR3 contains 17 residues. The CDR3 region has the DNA TGTGCCAGCAGCTTGCTGGATTCGGGACAGGGACTCTACGAGCAGTACTTC. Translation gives CASSLLDSGQGLYEQYF.

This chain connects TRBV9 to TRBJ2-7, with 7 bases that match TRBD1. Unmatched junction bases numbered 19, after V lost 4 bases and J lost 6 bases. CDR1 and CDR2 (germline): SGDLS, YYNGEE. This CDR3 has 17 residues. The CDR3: CASSPPPGSVGGGEQYF. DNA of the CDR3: TGTGCCAGCAGCCCCCCCCCAGGGAGTGTAGGGGGCGGCGAGCAGTACTTC. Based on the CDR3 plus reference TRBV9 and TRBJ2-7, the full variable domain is DSGVTQTPKHLITATGQRVTLRCSPRSGDLSVYWYQQSLDQGLQFLIQYYNGEERAKGNILERFSAQQFPDLHSELNLSSLELGDSALYFCASSPPPGSVGGGEQYFGPGTRLTVT.

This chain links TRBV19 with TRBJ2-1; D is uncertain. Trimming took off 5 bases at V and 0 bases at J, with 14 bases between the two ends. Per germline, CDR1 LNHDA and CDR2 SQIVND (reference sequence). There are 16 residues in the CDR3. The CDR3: CASSSSRWSSYNEQFF. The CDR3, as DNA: TGTGCCAGTAGTTCTTCGCGGTGGAGCTCCTACAATGAGCAGTTCTTC.

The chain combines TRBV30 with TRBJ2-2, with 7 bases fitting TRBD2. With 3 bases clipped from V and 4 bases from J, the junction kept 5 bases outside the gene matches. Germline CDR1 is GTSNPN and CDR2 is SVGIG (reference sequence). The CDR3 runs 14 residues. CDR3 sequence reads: CAWRRAGVTGELFF. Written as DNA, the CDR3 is TGTGCCTGGAGACGGGCGGGGGTCACCGGGGAGCTGTTTTTT. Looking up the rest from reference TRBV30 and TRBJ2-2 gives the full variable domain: SQTIHQWPATLVQPVGSPLSLECTVEGTSNPNLYWYRQAAGRGLQLLFYSVGIGQISSEVPQNLSASRPQDRQFILSSKKLLLSDSGFYLCAWRRAGVTGELFFGEGSRLTVL.

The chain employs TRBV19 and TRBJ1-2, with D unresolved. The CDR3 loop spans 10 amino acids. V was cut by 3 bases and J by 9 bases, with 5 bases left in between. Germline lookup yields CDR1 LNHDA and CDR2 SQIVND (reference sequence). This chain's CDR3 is CASSMESYTF. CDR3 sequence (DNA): TGTGCCAGTAGTATGGAGAGCTACACCTTC.

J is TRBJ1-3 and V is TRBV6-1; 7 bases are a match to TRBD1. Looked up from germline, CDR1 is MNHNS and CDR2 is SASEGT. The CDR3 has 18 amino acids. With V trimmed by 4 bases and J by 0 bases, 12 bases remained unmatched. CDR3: CASSAPPGQIDSGNTIYF. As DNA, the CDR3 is TGTGCCAGCAGTGCCCCACCGGGACAGATCGACTCTGGAAACACCATATATTTT.

The CDR3 region has the DNA TGTGCCAGTGCGAGTCCTTATAGCAATCAGCCCCAGCATTTT. Translating gives CASASPYSNQPQHF. V gene TRBV19 combines with J gene TRBJ1-5; no clear D. Germline CDR1 is LNHDA and CDR2 is SQIVND (reference sequence). This CDR3 has 14 residues. Trimming removed 8 bases from V and 0 bases from J, with 11 bases in between. Variable domain in full (rest from reference TRBV19 and TRBJ1-5): DGGITQSPKYLFRKEGQNVTLSCEQNLNHDAMYWYRQDPGQGLRLIYYSQIVNDFQKGDIAEGYSVSREKKESFPLTVTSAQKNPTAFYLCASASPYSNQPQHFGDGTRLSIL.

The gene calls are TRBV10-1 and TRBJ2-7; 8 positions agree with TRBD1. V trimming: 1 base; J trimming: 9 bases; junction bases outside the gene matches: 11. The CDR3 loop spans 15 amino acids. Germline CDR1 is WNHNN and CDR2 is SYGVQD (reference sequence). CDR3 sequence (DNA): TGCGCCAGCAGTGAGTGGAGAGACAGGGGTTCGGGGCAGTACTTC. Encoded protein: CASSEWRDRGSGQYF.

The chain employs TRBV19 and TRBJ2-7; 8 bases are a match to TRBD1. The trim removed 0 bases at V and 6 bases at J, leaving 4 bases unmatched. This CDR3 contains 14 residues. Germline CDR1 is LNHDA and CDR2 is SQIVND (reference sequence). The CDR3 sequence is CASSIDQQGGEQYF. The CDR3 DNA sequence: TGTGCCAGTAGTATAGATCAACAGGGGGGCGAGCAGTACTTC. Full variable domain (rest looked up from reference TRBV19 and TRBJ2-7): DGGITQSPKYLFRKEGQNVTLSCEQNLNHDAMYWYRQDPGQGLRLIYYSQIVNDFQKGDIAEGYSVSREKKESFPLTVTSAQKNPTAFYLCASSIDQQGGEQYFGPGTRLTVT.

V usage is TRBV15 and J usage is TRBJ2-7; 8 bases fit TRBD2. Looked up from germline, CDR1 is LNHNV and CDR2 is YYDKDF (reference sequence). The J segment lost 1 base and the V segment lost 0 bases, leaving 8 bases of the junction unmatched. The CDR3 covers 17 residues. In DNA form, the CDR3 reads TGTGCCACCAGCAGAGAACGGGGACTAGGCACTTCCTACGAGCAGTACTTC. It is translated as CATSRERGLGTSYEQYF.

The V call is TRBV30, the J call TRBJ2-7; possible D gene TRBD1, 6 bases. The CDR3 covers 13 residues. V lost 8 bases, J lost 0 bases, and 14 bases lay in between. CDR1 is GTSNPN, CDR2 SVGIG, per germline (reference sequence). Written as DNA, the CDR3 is TGTGCCCTTAAACGGGACAACTCCTACGAGCAGTACTTC. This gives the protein CALKRDNSYEQYF.

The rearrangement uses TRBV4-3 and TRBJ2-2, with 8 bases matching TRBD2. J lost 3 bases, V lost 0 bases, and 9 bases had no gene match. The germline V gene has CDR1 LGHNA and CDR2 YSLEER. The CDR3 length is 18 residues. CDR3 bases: TGCGCCAGCAGCCAAGATCCGGGTCTAGCGGGTGACACCGGGGAGCTGTTTTTT. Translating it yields CASSQDPGLAGDTGELFF.

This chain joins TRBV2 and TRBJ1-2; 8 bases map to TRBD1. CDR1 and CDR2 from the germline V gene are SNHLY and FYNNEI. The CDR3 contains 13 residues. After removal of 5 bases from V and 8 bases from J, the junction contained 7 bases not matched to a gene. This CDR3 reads CASSFRGLWGYTF. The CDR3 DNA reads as TGTGCCAGCAGTTTCAGGGGGCTCTGGGGCTACACCTTC.

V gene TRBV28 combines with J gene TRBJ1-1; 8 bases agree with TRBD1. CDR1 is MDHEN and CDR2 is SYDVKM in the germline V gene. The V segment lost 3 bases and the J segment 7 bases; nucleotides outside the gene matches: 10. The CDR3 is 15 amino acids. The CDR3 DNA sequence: TGTGCCAGCAGTTTTGGGGGGACAGGCCCGAGTGAAGCTTTCTTT. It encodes CASSFGGTGPSEAFF.

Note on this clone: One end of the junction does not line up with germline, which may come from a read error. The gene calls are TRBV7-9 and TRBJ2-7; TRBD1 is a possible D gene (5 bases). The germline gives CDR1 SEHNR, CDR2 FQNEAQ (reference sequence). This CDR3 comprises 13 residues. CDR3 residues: CAGSRFQGYEQYF. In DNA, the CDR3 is TGTGCCGGCAGCCGGTTTCAGGGATACGAGCAGTACTTC.

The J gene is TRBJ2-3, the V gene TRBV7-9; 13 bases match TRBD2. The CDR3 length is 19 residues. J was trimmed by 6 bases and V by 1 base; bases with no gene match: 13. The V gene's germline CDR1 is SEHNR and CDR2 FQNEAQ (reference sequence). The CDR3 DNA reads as TGTGCCAGCAGCTTAGAATCCATAACTAGCGGGAGGGCCCCCGATACGCAGTATTTT. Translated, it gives CASSLESITSGRAPDTQYF.